A selection of T cell receptor beta chains follows, all from one sample in a study of shared clonotypes between healthy human individuals. Produced via immunoSEQ multiplex PCR; TCRdb's table is partial and in-frame only. Of about 2.3 million clones detected, over 85% appear once; the ten largest clones hold about 0.37%. The specimen was naive CD4+ T cells from PBMCs. The receptors were sampled from a man between 18 and 29 years old in good health. Some clones in this sample may be carry-over from other donors' samples. Both conserved end residues are part of each CDR3. The D gene is left open where the match is weak. Clone size is not always given. Where it is, it says once, few, many or a class for expanded clones.

cdr3_aa cdr3_nt clone_size j_call d_call v_call
CASSRSATERETQYF TGTGCCAGCAGTAGGTCGGCTACGGAAAGGGAGACCCAGTACTTC - TRBJ2-5 - TRBV7-3
CASSLGFGSKTYTF TGTGCCAGCAGCTTAGGTTTCGGGTCCAAAACCTACACCTTC - TRBJ1-2 - TRBV11-2
CATSRRYGEQYF TGTGCCACCAGCAGACGGTATGGCGAGCAGTACTTC - TRBJ2-7 - TRBV15
CASSSSGRADTQYF TGTGCCAGCAGCTCGTCCGGTCGCGCAGATACGCAGTATTTT - TRBJ2-3 - TRBV7-3
CASSWGTGHTEAFF TGTGCCAGCAGTTGGGGGACAGGGCACACTGAAGCTTTCTTT - TRBJ1-1 TRBD1 TRBV2
CASSLNPGLAGGEQFF TGTGCCAGCAGCTTAAACCCGGGACTAGCGGGAGGTGAGCAGTTCTTC - TRBJ2-1 TRBD2 TRBV11-2
CASSRPGMNTEAFF TGTGCCAGCAGTCGCCCCGGGATGAACACTGAAGCTTTCTTT - TRBJ1-1 - TRBV28
CASSRTGGAEGYTF TGTGCCAGTAGTCGGACAGGGGGCGCGGAGGGCTACACCTTC once TRBJ1-2 TRBD1 TRBV19
CASSQDKAETDEKLFF TGTGCCAGCAGCCAAGATAAGGCCGAGACGGATGAAAAACTGTTTTTT - TRBJ1-4 - TRBV14
CSARIAVNEQYF TGCAGCGCCCGAATTGCGGTTAACGAGCAGTACTTC - TRBJ2-7 - TRBV29-1
CASSLGLGETQYF TGTGCCAGCAGCTTGGGGTTAGGGGAGACCCAGTACTTC - TRBJ2-5 - TRBV7-6
CSGHLGGGSLETQYF TGCAGCGGCCATTTAGGGGGAGGGAGTTTGGAGACCCAGTACTTC - TRBJ2-5 - TRBV29-1
CSVADEAALHF TGCAGCGTTGCTGACGAAGCAGCCCTCCACTTT - TRBJ1-6 - TRBV29-1
CASSLTGTGELFF TGCGCCAGCAGCTTAACCGGTACCGGGGAGCTGTTTTTT - TRBJ2-2 - TRBV5-1
CASSLDLRGPGNTIYF TGTGCCAGCAGCTTAGACCTTCGGGGCCCTGGAAACACCATATATTTT - TRBJ1-3 - TRBV7-9
CASSRGDVFTDTQYF TGTGCCAGCTCACGTGGGGACGTGTTCACAGATACGCAGTATTTT - TRBJ2-3 - TRBV18
CASSVRDRGTNTEAFF TGCGCCAGCAGCGTCCGGGACAGGGGGACTAACACTGAAGCTTTCTTT - TRBJ1-1 TRBD1 TRBV5-1
CASSWIYSGANVLTF TGTGCCAGCAGTTGGATCTACTCTGGGGCCAACGTCCTGACTTTC - TRBJ2-6 - TRBV6-5
CASRPDGGFYNEQFF TGTGCCAGCAGGCCAGACGGGGGATTCTACAATGAGCAGTTCTTC - TRBJ2-1 - TRBV27
CASSLGSASVDTQYF TGCGCCAGCAGCTTGGGGTCAGCAAGTGTAGATACGCAGTATTTT once TRBJ2-3 - TRBV5-1
CASSTNRPGLGGYTF TGTGCCAGCAGCACAAATCGCCCGGGGTTGGGTGGCTACACCTTC - TRBJ1-2 - TRBV9